These T cell receptor beta chains were read from a single sample in a study of T cell changes during pregnancy in multiple sclerosis. The repertoire was sequenced with immunoSEQ multiplex PCR; TCRdb's copy has only in-frame clones and lacks some. Among 90,000 to 120,000 clones listed, approximately 90% were seen once. Sequenced here: peripheral blood, sampled in the third trimester of pregnancy. Receptors were obtained from a female donor in good health, enrolled as a control in a pregnancy study. CDR3s include the opening cysteine and the closing phenylalanine or tryptophan. D genes are given only for firm matches. Not every row has a clone size; where given, it reads once, few, many or a size class.

cdr3_length | clone_size | j_call | v_call | d_call | cdr3_aa | cdr3_nt
12 | once | TRBJ2-2 | TRBV5-6 | . | CASSPRTGELFF | TGTGCCAGCAGCCCTAGGACCGGGGAGCTGTTTTTT
16 | . | TRBJ2-7 | TRBV5-1 | TRBD1 | CASSLATGTGRYEQYF | TGCGCCAGCAGCTTGGCGACGGGGACAGGGAGATACGAGCAGTACTTC
16 | . | TRBJ1-2 | TRBV19 | TRBD1 | CATHRDRGLGNYGYTF | TGTGCCACCCACCGGGACAGGGGGTTAGGTAACTATGGCTACACCTTC
12 | . | TRBJ1-1 | TRBV19 | . | CASNPGGREAFF | TGTGCCAGTAATCCCGGAGGACGTGAAGCTTTCTTT
15 | few | TRBJ1-1 | TRBV5-6 | . | CASSLVRRGNTEAFF | TGTGCCAGCAGCTTGGTTCGCAGGGGGAACACTGAAGCTTTCTTT
14 | . | TRBJ2-4 | TRBV7-2 | . | CASSLGGGKNIQYF | TGTGCCAGCAGCTTAGGTGGAGGAAAAAACATTCAGTACTTC
15 | . | TRBJ1-6 | TRBV4-3 | . | CASSQETAEHSPLHF | TGCGCCAGCAGCCAGGAGACCGCGGAGCATTCACCCCTCCACTTT
16 | once | TRBJ2-1 | TRBV5-1 | TRBD2 | CASRVTSGGASNEQFF | TGCGCCAGCAGAGTTACTAGCGGGGGGGCCTCTAATGAGCAGTTCTTC
13 | . | TRBJ1-1 | TRBV18 | TRBD1 | CASSPRGVAEAFF | TGTGCCAGCTCACCCAGGGGGGTAGCTGAAGCTTTCTTT
16 | . | TRBJ2-7 | TRBV14 | TRBD1 | CASSQDGTGATHEQYF | TGTGCCAGCAGCCAAGACGGAACAGGGGCCACCCACGAGCAGTACTTC
15 | . | TRBJ1-6 | TRBV19 | TRBD1 | CASSRQGINNSPLHF | TGTGCCAGTAGTCGACAGGGGATAAATAATTCACCCCTCCACTTT
15 | . | TRBJ1-2 | TRBV6-5 | . | CASSYGRRVDYGYTF | TGTGCCAGCAGTTACGGTCGCAGGGTAGACTATGGCTACACCTTC
15 | . | TRBJ1-4 | TRBV9 | . | CASSPNQGLNEKLFF | TGTGCCAGCAGCCCCAACCAAGGACTTAACGAAAAACTGTTTTTT
14 | few | TRBJ2-5 | TRBV4-1 | TRBD1 | CASSHTGGQETQYF | TGCGCCAGCAGCCACACAGGGGGCCAAGAGACCCAGTACTTC
17 | . | TRBJ1-5 | TRBV27 | TRBD1 | CASSPSFGQGSNQPQHF | TGTGCCAGCAGTCCCTCCTTTGGACAGGGTAGCAATCAGCCCCAGCATTTT
14 | . | TRBJ1-2 | TRBV18 | . | CASSQNRESYGYTF | TGTGCCAGCTCCCAAAACAGGGAATCCTATGGCTACACCTTC
15 | . | TRBJ1-5 | TRBV9 | . | CASSVGQAVNQPQHF | TGTGCCAGCAGCGTAGGACAGGCGGTCAATCAGCCCCAGCATTTT
17 | few | TRBJ1-1 | TRBV10-3 | . | CAISEVGVGELNTEAFF | TGTGCCATCAGTGAGGTCGGAGTCGGGGAGCTGAACACTGAAGCTTTCTTT
14 | . | TRBJ2-3 | TRBV11-3 | . | CASSFGLASDTQYF | TGTGCCAGCAGCTTCGGCCTAGCAAGCGATACGCAGTATTTT
13 | . | TRBJ2-7 | TRBV2 | TRBD1 | CASRLQGAHEQYF | TGTGCCAGCAGATTACAGGGGGCCCACGAGCAGTACTTC
13 | . | TRBJ1-1 | TRBV9 | . | CASSVAVNTEAFF | TGTGCCAGCAGCGTAGCGGTCAACACTGAAGCTTTCTTT
13 | . | TRBJ2-3 | TRBV7-3 | . | CASSFTYWDTQYF | TGTGCCAGCAGCTTTACGTACTGGGATACGCAGTATTTT
14 | . | TRBJ2-7 | TRBV6-5 | . | CASSYSGGTYEQYF | TGTGCCAGCAGTTACTCCGGCGGGACCTACGAGCAGTACTTC
15 | . | TRBJ2-3 | TRBV9 | TRBD2 | CASSSSSGGTHTQYF | TGTGCCAGCAGCTCCAGTAGCGGGGGAACTCATACGCAGTATTTT
15 | . | TRBJ2-2 | TRBV19 | TRBD1 | CASSPGQGNTGELFF | TGTGCCAGTAGTCCGGGACAGGGAAACACCGGGGAGCTGTTTTTT
15 | once | TRBJ2-7 | TRBV5-8 | TRBD1 | CASNADRTGDYEQYF | TGTGCCAGCAACGCGGATCGGACAGGGGACTACGAGCAGTACTTC
15 | . | TRBJ2-7 | TRBV11-2 | . | CASSLQGGYSYEQYF | TGTGCCAGCAGCTTACAGGGGGGTTACTCCTACGAGCAGTACTTC
15 | once | TRBJ2-3 | TRBV7-9 | . | CASSPRSGYTDTQYF | TGTGCCAGCAGCCCCCGCTCAGGTTACACAGATACGCAGTATTTT
13 | once | TRBJ2-1 | TRBV5-1 | . | CASSFDRNNEQFF | TGCGCCAGCAGCTTCGACAGAAACAATGAGCAGTTCTTC
15 | . | TRBJ2-1 | TRBV11-2 | . | CASSLDSSGWNEQFF | TGTGCCAGCAGCTTAGATTCTTCAGGTTGGAATGAGCAGTTCTTC
13 | . | TRBJ2-7 | TRBV6-4 | . | CASSDLPKGEQYF | TGTGCCAGCAGTGACTTACCAAAGGGGGAGCAGTACTTC
13 | . | TRBJ1-5 | TRBV29-1 | . | CSVDQGGDQPQHF | TGCAGCGTTGACCAGGGAGGGGATCAGCCCCAGCATTTT